This T cell receptor (beta chain) originates from a study of T cell repertoires in cytomegalovirus infection. TCRdb recomputed calls from the reads with MiXCR, one row per CDR3 protein. The sample yields some 120,000 distinct CDR3 sequences, around 30% seen once. This clonotype was observed a few times. The target antigen is unknown. Trimming removed 2 bases from V and 0 bases from J, with 10 bases in between. Germline V gene data show CDR1 as SGHTA and CDR2 as FQGNSA. CDR3 length: 15 amino acids. The chain carries TRBV7-2 and TRBJ2-5; D call uncertain. The receptor's source is a human donor in good health (CMV status not recorded). Some clones in this sample may be carry-over from other donors' samples. The sample in question was CD8+ T cells from cultured PBMCs, obtained from culture after CMV antigen stimulation. The CDR3 loop reads CASSLHDGYQETQYF. CDR3 nucleotides: TGTGCCAGCAGCTTACACGACGGGTACCAAGAGACCCAGTACTTC. The full variable domain, completed using reference TRBV7-2 and TRBJ2-5, is GAGVSQSPSNKVTEKGKDVELRCDPISGHTALYWYRQSLGQGLEFLIYFQGNSAPDKSGLPSDRFSAERTGGSVSTLTIQRTQQEDSAVYLCASSLHDGYQETQYFGPGTRLLVL.